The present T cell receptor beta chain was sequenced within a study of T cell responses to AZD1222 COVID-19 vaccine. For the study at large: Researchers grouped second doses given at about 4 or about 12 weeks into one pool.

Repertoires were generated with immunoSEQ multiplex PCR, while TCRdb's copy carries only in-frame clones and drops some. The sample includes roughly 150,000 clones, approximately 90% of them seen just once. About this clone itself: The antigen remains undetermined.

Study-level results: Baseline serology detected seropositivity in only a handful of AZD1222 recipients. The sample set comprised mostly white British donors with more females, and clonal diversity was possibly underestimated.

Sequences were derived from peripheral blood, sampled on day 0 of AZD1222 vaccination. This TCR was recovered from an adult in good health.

CDR3 coding DNA: TGTGCCAGCAGCGTAGGAGGGACCCATCAGCCCCAGCATTTT. Its translation is CASSVGGTHQPQHF. The V gene is TRBV9, the J gene TRBJ1-5, with D possibly matching TRBD1 (5 bases). Germline V gives CDR1 SGDLS, CDR2 YYNGEE. The CDR3 extends over 14 amino acids. V was cut by 0 bases and J by 5 bases, with 9 bases left in between.